A single sample is the source of the 17 T cell receptor beta chains below, sequenced in a study of Graves' ophthalmopathy and Graves' hyperthyroidism. Amplification targeted the TCR beta CDR3 regions, with RNA transcripts as the source material. Second-round multiplex PCR followed a first-round RT-PCR using HTBI primers. TCRdb passed the multiplex PCR reads through MiXCR, listing each CDR3 protein once. The repertoire has 650,000 to 900,000 distinct CDR3 sequences, 40% of them found once; the top ten carry 44%. Sequences were obtained from peripheral blood. The receptors here all came from an adult man with Graves' ophthalmopathy.

This clonotype occurred a few times. CDR3 residues: CASSPGTSGARGTQYF. CDR3 nucleotides: TGTGCCAGCAGCCCCGGGACTAGCGGGGCCCGGGGGACCCAGTACTTC. The genes are TRBV12-3 or TRBV12-4 and TRBJ2-5; 13 bases match TRBD2. CDR3 size: 16 residues. With 6 bases clipped from V and 7 bases from J, the junction kept 11 bases outside the gene matches.

Comment on this clonotype: This likely comes from a read error, as the CDR3 has no conserved phenylalanine or tryptophan at its end. The CDR3 region is CASSHLDVDTEAFL. Written as DNA, the CDR3 is TGTGCCAGCAGTCACCTGGACGTAGACACTGAAGCTTTCCTT. The chain is built from TRBV10-2 and TRBJ1-1, with D hard to call. This CDR3 spans 14 amino acids. The germline V gene encodes CDR1 WSHSY and CDR2 SAAADI.

The chain has TRBV29-1 and TRBJ2-7; 10 nucleotides line up with TRBD1. Germline-derived CDR1 and CDR2 are SQVTM and ANQGSEA. The CDR3 covers 13 residues. V lost 6 bases, J lost 7 bases, and 9 bases stayed unmatched. Here the CDR3 DNA reads TGCAGCGTCGGACACGGACAGGGGGGAGAGCAGTACTTC. This sequence encodes CSVGHGQGGEQYF.

This rearrangement joins TRBV29-1 to TRBJ1-1; D gene uncertain. V dropped 7 bases and J dropped 1 base, with 13 bases sitting between them. The CDR3 covers 13 residues. Germline loops: CDR1 SQVTM, CDR2 ANQGSEA. CDR3 DNA: TGCAGCGCATCCATAAACTCGAACACTGAAGCTTTCTTT. Protein sequence: CSASINSNTEAFF.

V gene TRBV29-1 combines with J gene TRBJ1-2, with 9 bases lining up with TRBD1. The CDR3 has 14 residues. Trimming removed 6 bases from V and 5 bases from J; junction bases left unmatched: 10. Looked up from germline, CDR1 is SQVTM and CDR2 is ANQGSEA. The CDR3 is CSVAKQGARYGYTF. The DNA of the CDR3 is TGCAGCGTCGCAAAACAGGGGGCTCGGTATGGCTACACCTTC.

This clonotype was picked up a small number of times. This chain connects TRBV2 to TRBJ2-7; 9 bases match TRBD2. The CDR3 extends over 14 amino acids. CDR1 and CDR2 (germline): SNHLY, FYNNEI. The trim removed 5 bases at V and 3 bases at J, leaving 5 bases unmatched. In DNA form, the CDR3 reads TGTGCCAGCAGTTTAAAGACTAGCGGCTACGAGCAGTACTTC. This translates into CASSLKTSGYEQYF. Looking up the rest from reference TRBV2 and TRBJ2-7 gives the full variable domain: EPEVTQTPSHQVTQMGQEVILRCVPISNHLYFYWYRQILGQKVEFLVSFYNNEISEKSEIFDDQFSVERPDGSNFTLKIRSTKLEDSAMYFCASSLKTSGYEQYFGPGTRLTVT.

In DNA form, the CDR3 reads TGTGCCAGCAGCTTAGATTTGCTTCAGCCCCAGCATTTT. Its translation: CASSLDLLQPQHF. The chain employs TRBV7-2 and TRBJ1-5; D gene ambiguous. Deletions cut 1 base from V and 6 bases from J, with 7 bases between. CDR1 is SGHTA, CDR2 FQGNSA, per germline. The CDR3 spans 13 residues.

To note about this clonotype: Without the conserved terminal phenylalanine or tryptophan, this CDR3 likely stems from a read error. The DNA is omitted, as the CDR3 cannot be located on it reliably, and the CDR3 follows TCRdb's listing. The V gene is TRBV29-1, the J gene TRBJ1-6. Termini included, the CDR3 measures 9 amino acids. The V gene's germline CDR1 is SQVTM and CDR2 ANQGSEA. This CDR3 reads CSVAGGLLS.

The chain joins TRBV7-9 to TRBJ1-4; D is undetermined. Germline lookup yields CDR1 SEHNR and CDR2 FQNEAQ (reference sequence). CDR3 size: 12 residues. The V gene lost 5 bases and the J gene lost 7 bases, with 8 bases spanning the gap. CDR3: CASSATAEKLFF. In DNA form, the CDR3 reads TGTGCCAGCAGCGCTACAGCTGAAAAACTGTTTTTT.

This clonotype has at least ten counts. The V and J genes are TRBV7-9 and TRBJ1-1; D might be TRBD1 (5 bases). V dropped 3 bases and J dropped 13 bases, with 15 bases sitting between them. The CDR3 is 12 residues long. Germline assignment: CDR1 SEHNR and CDR2 FQNEAQ (reference sequence). The DNA for the CDR3 is TGTGCCAGCAGCTTGGCCAGGGAGGAGGTTTTCTTT. Amino acids: CASSLAREEVFF.

The chain joins TRBV3-1 to TRBJ2-7; 7 bases agree with TRBD1. V shed 4 bases, J shed 2 bases, and the junction held 5 bases outside the gene matches. CDR3 length equals 14 residues. CDR1 LGHDT and CDR2 YNNKEL come from the germline V gene (reference sequence). The CDR3 coding sequence is TGTGCCAGCAGCCGAGGACAGGCTACCTACGAGCAGTACTTC. Protein product: CASSRGQATYEQYF.

This clonotype turned up a few times. This rearrangement joins TRBV2 to TRBJ2-2; 14 bases align to TRBD2. Germline V gene data show CDR1 as SNHLY and CDR2 as FYNNEI. The CDR3 is 18 amino acids. V dropped 5 bases and J dropped 0; count of bases not matched to a gene: 5. The CDR3 loop reads CASSQTSGGAPNTGELFF. The CDR3 DNA follows: TGTGCCAGCAGTCAGACTAGCGGGGGGGCCCCGAACACCGGGGAGCTGTTTTTT.

This clonotype has ten or more counts. V is TRBV5-1 and J is TRBJ1-6; no definite D call. V was cut by 1 base and J by 7 bases, with 15 bases left in between. The CDR3 length is 16 residues. Germline CDR1 reads SGHRS; CDR2 reads YFSETQ. Here the CDR3 reads CASSLNVGRTNSPLHF. The CDR3 DNA reads TGCGCCAGCAGCTTGAACGTGGGCAGGACCAATTCACCCCTCCACTTT.

On this clonotype: No DNA is shown, since the ends of the CDR3 on it are uncertain; the CDR3 is the one TCRdb lists. The chain carries TRBV2 and TRBJ1-5. Germline-derived CDR1 and CDR2 are SNHLY and FYNNEI. The CDR3 extends over 16 residues, inclusive of both ends. The CDR3 protein is CASSDFFGEGNQPQHF.

The chain joins TRBV7-3 to TRBJ1-1; D unresolved. The CDR3 runs 13 residues. The germline gives CDR1 SGHTA, CDR2 FQGTGA. Trimming left V 5 bases short and J 4 bases short, with 11 bases between. CDR3 amino acids: CASSLRRTTEAFF. The DNA of the CDR3 is TGTGCCAGCAGCCTCAGAAGAACCACTGAAGCTTTCTTT.

This chain links TRBV5-6 with TRBJ2-7; the D is unclear. The germline V gene encodes CDR1 SGHDT and CDR2 YYEEEE. V lost 4 bases to trimming and J lost 1 base, with 9 bases between them. This CDR3 is 13 amino acids long. The CDR3 region has the DNA TGTGCCAGCAGCGCGACAATTTCCTACGAGCAGTACTTC. Translated: CASSATISYEQYF.

This rearrangement joins TRBV20-1 to TRBJ1-2, with a tentative D call TRBD1 (6 bases). This CDR3 contains 15 residues. V was trimmed by 8 bases and J by 0 bases, leaving 19 bases between them. CDR1 and CDR2 (germline): DFQATT, SNEGSKA (reference sequence). CDR3 nucleotides: TGCAGTCGTCCCCCAGGGGACGCGTCTAACTATGGCTACACCTTC. Translating it yields CSRPPGDASNYGYTF.